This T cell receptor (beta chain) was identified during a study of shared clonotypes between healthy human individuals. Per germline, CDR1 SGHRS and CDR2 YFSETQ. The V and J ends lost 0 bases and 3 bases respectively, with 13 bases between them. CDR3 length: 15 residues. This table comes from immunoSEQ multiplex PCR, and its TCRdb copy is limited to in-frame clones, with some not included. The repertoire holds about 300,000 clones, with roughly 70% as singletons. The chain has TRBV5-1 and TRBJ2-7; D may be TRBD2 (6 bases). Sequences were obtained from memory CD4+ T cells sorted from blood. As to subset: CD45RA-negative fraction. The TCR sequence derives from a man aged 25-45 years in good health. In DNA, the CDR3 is TGCGCCAGCAGCTTGGGGGCGGGAATGGGCTACGAGCAGTACTTC. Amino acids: CASSLGAGMGYEQYF. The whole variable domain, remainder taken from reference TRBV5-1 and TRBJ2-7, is KAGVTQTPRYLIKTRGQQVTLSCSPISGHRSVSWYQQTPGQGLQFLFEYFSETQRNKGNFPGRFSGRQFSNSRSEMNVSTLELGDSALYLCASSLGAGMGYEQYFGPGTRLTVT.